The 25 T cell receptor beta chains given below trace back to one sample, sequenced in a study of shared clonotypes between healthy human individuals. Profiling relied on immunoSEQ multiplex PCR, and the TCRdb table lists in-frame clones only, not all of them. This sample has under 1,100,000 clones, with under 80% found just once. Sequenced input: memory CD4+ T cells sorted from blood. Subset given: CD45RA-negative fraction. Every receptor here comes from a man aged 18-30 years in good health.

J is TRBJ2-1 and V is TRBV7-2; TRBD2 agrees at 7 bases. J gave up 2 bases and V 0 bases, and 10 bases lay outside the gene matches. Germline-derived CDR1 and CDR2 are SGHTA and FQGNSA. This CDR3 is built from 18 residues. CDR3 residues: CASSLAQPVGRAYNEQFF. Here the CDR3 DNA reads TGTGCCAGCAGCTTAGCTCAGCCTGTAGGGAGGGCCTACAATGAGCAGTTCTTC.

CDR3: CSVEVVRGRAYNEQFF. CDR3 nucleotide sequence: TGCAGCGTTGAAGTGGTGCGCGGGAGGGCCTACAATGAGCAGTTCTTC. The rearrangement links TRBV29-1 to TRBJ2-1, with 9 bases that match TRBD2. The CDR3 sequence is 16 residues long. The V gene's germline CDR1 is SQVTM and CDR2 ANQGSEA. The junction had 6 bases not matched to a gene; V was cut back by 1 base and J by 2 bases.

The chain uses TRBV27 and TRBJ1-6, with TRBD1 matching over 7 bases. The J segment lost 4 bases and the V segment lost 5 bases, leaving 8 bases of the junction unmatched. Germline-derived CDR1 and CDR2 are MNHEY and SMNVEV (reference sequence). This CDR3 region has 16 residues. The CDR3 loop reads CASSRLGQHYNSPLHF. The CDR3 DNA follows: TGTGCCAGCAGTCGATTGGGACAGCATTATAATTCACCCCTCCACTTT.

The chain links TRBV6-1 to TRBJ2-5, with D hard to call. V shed 2 bases and J shed 5 bases, with 9 bases lying between them. Germline lookup yields CDR1 MNHNS and CDR2 SASEGT. The CDR3 consists of 13 residues. The CDR3 loop is CASSELRKETQYF. CDR3 DNA sequence: TGTGCCAGCAGTGAACTTCGTAAGGAGACCCAGTACTTC.

The J gene is TRBJ2-1, the V gene TRBV7-8, with TRBD2 matching over 12 bases. There are 13 residues in the CDR3. The J segment lost 12 bases and the V segment lost 3 bases, leaving 3 bases of the junction unmatched. Germline V gene sequence: CDR1 SGHVS, CDR2 FQNEAQ. CDR3 DNA sequence: TGTGCCAGCAGCTTGACTAGCGGGGGCCCGCAGTTCTTC. It translates to CASSLTSGGPQFF.

This chain connects TRBV11-2 to TRBJ2-1; D gene uncertain. The V gene's germline CDR1 is SGHAT and CDR2 FQNNGV. The CDR3 loop spans 12 amino acids. The ends were cut back, 0 bases at V and 9 bases at J, with 6 bases in the middle. The DNA of the CDR3 is TGTGCCAGCAGCTTAGATATGGGTGAGCAGTTCTTC. Translation: CASSLDMGEQFF. The full variable domain, rest sourced from reference TRBV11-2 and TRBJ2-1, is EAGVAQSPRYKIIEKRQSVAFWCNPISGHATLYWYQQILGQGPKLLIQFQNNGVVDDSQLPKDRFSAERLKGVDSTLKIQPAKLEDSAVYLCASSLDMGEQFFGPGTRLTVL.

This chain joins TRBV5-1 and TRBJ2-3, with 9 bases fitting TRBD1. With 3 bases clipped from V and 3 bases from J, the junction kept 8 bases outside the gene matches. CDR1 is SGHRS and CDR2 is YFSETQ in the germline V gene. This CDR3 spans 16 amino acids. This CDR3 is CASSSPWGQGTDTQYF. Written as DNA, the CDR3 is TGCGCCAGCAGCTCCCCATGGGGACAGGGAACAGATACGCAGTATTTT.

As to this clone: A read error may explain this, as a much larger clone is one base away. The chain couples TRBV7-8 to TRBJ1-2, with D unclear. This CDR3 has 12 residues. The germline gives CDR1 SGHVS, CDR2 FQNEAQ. V was clipped by 5 bases and J by 4 bases, with 8 bases between them. This CDR3 reads CASSPTGYGYTF. CDR3 bases: TGTGCCAGCAGCCCCACTGGCTATGGCTACACCTTC.

V usage is TRBV5-4 and J usage is TRBJ2-1; the match to TRBD2 covers 7 bases. The J segment lost 13 bases and the V segment lost 4 bases, leaving 8 bases of the junction unmatched. CDR1 is SGHNT, CDR2 YYREEE, per germline (reference sequence). This CDR3 spans 12 amino acids. The CDR3 region has the DNA TGTGCCAGCAGCCCAGTGGGGGGGAATCAGTTCTTC. This encodes CASSPVGGNQFF.

The rearrangement links TRBV6-6 to TRBJ1-1, with D tentatively TRBD1 (5 bases). The germline V and J ends were trimmed by 7 bases and 0 bases, with 12 bases remaining between them. Germline V gives CDR1 MNHNY, CDR2 SVGAGI (reference sequence). The CDR3 is made up of 14 amino acids. CDR3 amino acids: CASTLTGLNTEAFF. CDR3 sequence (DNA): TGTGCCAGCACCCTAACAGGCCTGAACACTGAAGCTTTCTTT.

Worth noting for this clone: This CDR3 is also generated by other DNA sequences in the sample. This sequence joins TRBV10-3 and TRBJ2-5; D is unresolved. The CDR3 extends over 12 amino acids. Looked up from germline, CDR1 is ENHRY and CDR2 is SYGVKD. V shed 4 bases and J shed 3 bases, with 6 bases lying between them. CDR3 nucleotide sequence: TGTGCCATCAGTGGTGGTGAAGAGACCCAGTACTTC. This gives the protein CAISGGEETQYF.

The V call is TRBV5-4, the J call TRBJ2-1; no clear D gene. Trimming shortened V by 4 bases and J by 2 bases, and 7 bases separated the two germline ends. From germline, CDR1 is SGHNT and CDR2 YYREEE (reference sequence). The CDR3 is made up of 13 amino acids. CDR3 region: CASSPKAYNEQFF. CDR3 DNA: TGTGCCAGCAGCCCGAAGGCCTACAATGAGCAGTTCTTC.

This clone showed up just a few times. The chain has TRBV9 and TRBJ2-5; D possibly corresponds to TRBD1 (5 bases). V was cut by 3 bases and J by 8 bases, with 11 bases left in between. CDR3 length: 12 residues. Germline V CDR1 and CDR2: SGDLS, YYNGEE. CDR3 sequence reads: CASSGGMGTQYF. In nucleotides, the CDR3 is TGTGCCAGCAGCGGGGGCATGGGAACCCAGTACTTC.

CDR3 coding DNA: TGTGCCAGCAGCGCGGACTATCAAGAGACCCAGTACTTC. It codes for CASSADYQETQYF. The V gene is TRBV5-8, the J gene TRBJ2-5, with a tentative D call TRBD2 (6 bases). Per the germline V gene, CDR1 is SGHTS and CDR2 is YDEGEE. The CDR3 spans 13 residues. The ends were cut back, 4 bases at V and 2 bases at J, with 9 bases in the middle.

The table lists this clone with a few counts. V usage is TRBV28 and J usage is TRBJ1-1; the D gene is possibly TRBD1 (6 bases). Trimming removed 11 bases at V and 3 bases at J, with 22 bases between. CDR1 is MDHEN, CDR2 SYDVKM, per germline. This CDR3 is built from 15 residues. The CDR3, as DNA: TGTGCCGCCCAAAAACCCTCGAGGGGGGACACTGAAGCTTTCTTT. Protein sequence: CAAQKPSRGDTEAFF.

The V call is TRBV30, the J call TRBJ2-7, with D perhaps TRBD2 (5 bases). The CDR3 runs to 16 residues. The germline V and J ends were trimmed by 0 bases and 2 bases, with 17 bases remaining between them. Germline lookup yields CDR1 GTSNPN and CDR2 SVGIG (reference sequence). CDR3 coding DNA: TGTGCCTGGAGTGTAGGAGGCTCGGACTCCCCCTACGAGCAGTACTTC. It is translated as CAWSVGGSDSPYEQYF.

The chain combines TRBV7-2 with TRBJ1-6; weak D call: TRBD1 (6 bases). The CDR3 consists of 18 residues. CDR1 SGHTA and CDR2 FQGNSA come from the germline V gene. V shed 5 bases and J shed 2 bases, with 19 bases lying between them. The CDR3 sequence is CASSNWKGGNPYNSPLHF. For the CDR3, the DNA is TGTGCCAGCAGCAACTGGAAGGGGGGTAATCCCTATAATTCACCCCTCCACTTT.

The J gene is TRBJ1-2, the V gene TRBV4-3; TRBD1 aligns across 7 bases. This CDR3 is built from 15 residues. With 3 bases clipped from V and 8 bases from J, the junction kept 12 bases outside the gene matches. Germline V CDR1 and CDR2: LGHNA, YSLEER. The DNA for the CDR3 is TGCGCCAGCAGCCACTTGGTAACAGGGGCGCGCGGCTACACCTTC. Protein sequence: CASSHLVTGARGYTF.

This chain links TRBV5-1 with TRBJ1-3; 7 nucleotides match TRBD1. CDR1 and CDR2 (germline): SGHRS, YFSETQ. The CDR3 is 17 amino acids. V lost 4 bases and J lost 2; bases outside the gene matches: 12. The CDR3 here is CASSLRQGDNTGNTIYF. CDR3 in DNA: TGCGCCAGCAGCCTCCGACAGGGTGATAATACTGGAAACACCATATATTTT.

On this clone: The likely explanation is a read error, given a far larger clone one base away. Other DNA sequences in this sample translate to the same CDR3. The chain recombines TRBV6-5 with TRBJ2-7; D remains ambiguous. V was trimmed by 4 bases and J by 3 bases, leaving 4 bases between them. Germline-derived CDR1 and CDR2 are MNHEY and SVGAGI. The CDR3 runs to 11 residues. In DNA, the CDR3 is TGTGCCAGCAGTTCTAACTACGAGCAGTACTTC. This gives the protein CASSSNYEQYF.

This clone was seen only a few times. The V gene is TRBV19, the J gene TRBJ1-1; 7 positions agree with TRBD1. Germline CDR1 and CDR2: LNHDA and SQIVND (reference sequence). Trimming removed 4 bases from V and 2 bases from J; junction bases left unmatched: 4. The CDR3 runs 14 residues. The CDR3 DNA reads TGTGCCAGTAGTAAGGGGGCAGCTAACACTGAAGCTTTCTTT. Translating it yields CASSKGAANTEAFF.

This clone appeared a few times. This chain connects TRBV2 to TRBJ1-6; D unresolved. Trimming removed 6 bases from V and 8 bases from J, with 11 bases in between. The CDR3 is 13 residues long. Germline values: CDR1 SNHLY, CDR2 FYNNEI. The CDR3 loop reads CASSALRDSPLHF. The CDR3 DNA follows: TGTGCCAGCAGCGCCCTAAGGGATTCACCCCTCCACTTT. Filled out from reference TRBV2 and TRBJ1-6, the complete variable domain reads EPEVTQTPSHQVTQMGQEVILRCVPISNHLYFYWYRQILGQKVEFLVSFYNNEISEKSEIFDDQFSVERPDGSNFTLKIRSTKLEDSAMYFCASSALRDSPLHFGNGTRLTVT.

This rearrangement joins TRBV5-1 to TRBJ1-1; D perhaps matches TRBD1 (5 bases). This CDR3 contains 13 residues. CDR1 and CDR2 (germline): SGHRS, YFSETQ. V shed 4 bases and J shed 1 base, with 8 bases lying between them. The CDR3 DNA sequence: TGCGCCAGCAGCCGCGACAGGAACACTGAAGCTTTCTTT. It encodes CASSRDRNTEAFF.

This clone was seen repeatedly, ten times or more. V gene TRBV19 combines with J gene TRBJ1-5; no definite D call. V was pared by 3 bases and J by 6 bases, with 9 bases between. Germline CDR1 reads LNHDA; CDR2 reads SQIVND (reference sequence). This CDR3 spans 13 amino acids. CDR3 region: CASSIDGRQPQHF. The CDR3 DNA reads TGTGCCAGTAGTATCGATGGACGTCAGCCCCAGCATTTT.

Concerning this clone: At one boundary the junction diverges from the germline segment, which might be a read error. The chain combines TRBV30 with TRBJ1-1; D may be TRBD1 (5 bases). This CDR3 has 13 residues. The germline V gene has CDR1 GTSNPN and CDR2 SVGIG (reference sequence). The CDR3 region has the DNA TGTGCCTGGACCCCAGGGAAGTATACTGGAGCTTTCTTT. Amino acids: CAWTPGKYTGAFF.